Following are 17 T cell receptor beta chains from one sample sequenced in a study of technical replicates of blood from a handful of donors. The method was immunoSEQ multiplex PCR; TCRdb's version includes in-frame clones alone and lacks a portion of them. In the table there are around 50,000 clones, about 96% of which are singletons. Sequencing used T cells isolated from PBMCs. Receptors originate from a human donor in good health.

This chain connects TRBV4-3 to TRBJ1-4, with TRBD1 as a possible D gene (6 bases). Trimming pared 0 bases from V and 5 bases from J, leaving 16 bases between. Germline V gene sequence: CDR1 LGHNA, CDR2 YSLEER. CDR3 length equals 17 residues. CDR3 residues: CASSQDFGDRMNEKLFF. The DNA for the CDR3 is TGCGCCAGCAGCCAAGATTTCGGTGACAGGATGAATGAAAAACTGTTTTTT.

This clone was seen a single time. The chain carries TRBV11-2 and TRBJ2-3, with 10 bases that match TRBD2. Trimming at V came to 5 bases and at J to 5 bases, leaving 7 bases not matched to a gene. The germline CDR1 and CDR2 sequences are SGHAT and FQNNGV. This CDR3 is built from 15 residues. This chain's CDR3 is CASSPSGRVVDTQYF. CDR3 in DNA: TGTGCCAGCAGCCCGAGCGGGAGGGTCGTAGATACGCAGTATTTT.

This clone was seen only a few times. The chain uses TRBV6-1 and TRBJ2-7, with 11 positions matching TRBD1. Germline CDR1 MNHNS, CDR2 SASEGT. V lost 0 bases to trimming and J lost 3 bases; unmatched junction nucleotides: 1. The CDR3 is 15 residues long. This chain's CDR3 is CASSEAGTGGYEQYF. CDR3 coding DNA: TGTGCCAGCAGTGAAGCGGGGACAGGGGGCTACGAGCAGTACTTC.

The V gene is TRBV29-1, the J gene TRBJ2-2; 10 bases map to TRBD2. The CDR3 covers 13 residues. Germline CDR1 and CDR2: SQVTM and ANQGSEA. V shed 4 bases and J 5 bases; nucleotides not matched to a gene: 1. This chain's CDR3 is CSVVAGGTGELFF. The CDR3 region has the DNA TGCAGCGTTGTAGCGGGGGGTACCGGGGAGCTGTTTTTT.

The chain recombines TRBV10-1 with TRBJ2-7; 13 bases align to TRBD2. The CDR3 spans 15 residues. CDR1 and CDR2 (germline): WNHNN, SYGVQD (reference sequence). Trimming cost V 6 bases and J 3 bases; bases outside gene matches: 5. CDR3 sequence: CASSPGLAGSYEQYF. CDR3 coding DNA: TGCGCCAGCAGCCCGGGACTAGCGGGAAGCTACGAGCAGTACTTC.

The chain's CDR3 is CASSWDLSGNEKLFF. For the CDR3, the DNA is TGTGCCAGCAGCTGGGACTTGTCGGGGAATGAAAAACTGTTTTTT. The chain employs TRBV5-6 and TRBJ1-4; D might be TRBD1 (5 bases). The CDR3 loop spans 15 amino acids. V lost 3 bases and J 5 bases, leaving 14 bases between the germline ends. Germline values: CDR1 SGHDT, CDR2 YYEEEE. Complete variable domain (other parts from reference TRBV5-6 and TRBJ1-4): DAGVTQSPTHLIKTRGQQVTLRCSPKSGHDTVSWYQQALGQGPQFIFQYYEEEERQRGNFPDRFSGHQFPNYSSELNVNALLLGDSALYLCASSWDLSGNEKLFFGSGTQLSVL.

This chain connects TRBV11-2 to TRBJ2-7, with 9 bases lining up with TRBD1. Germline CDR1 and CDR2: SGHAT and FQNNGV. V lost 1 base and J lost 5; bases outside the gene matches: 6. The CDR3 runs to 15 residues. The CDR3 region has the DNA TGTGCCAGCAGCTTAGGGGGACAGGGTTCCAACGAGCAGTACTTC. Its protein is CASSLGGQGSNEQYF. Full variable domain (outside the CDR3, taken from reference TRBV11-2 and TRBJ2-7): EAGVAQSPRYKIIEKRQSVAFWCNPISGHATLYWYQQILGQGPKLLIQFQNNGVVDDSQLPKDRFSAERLKGVDSTLKIQPAKLEDSAVYLCASSLGGQGSNEQYFGPGTRLTVT.

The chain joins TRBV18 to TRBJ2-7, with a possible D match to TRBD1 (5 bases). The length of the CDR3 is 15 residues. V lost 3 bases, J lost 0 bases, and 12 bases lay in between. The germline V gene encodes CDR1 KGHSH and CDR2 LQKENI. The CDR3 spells CASSPIGVLSYEQYF. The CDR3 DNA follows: TGTGCCAGCTCACCGATAGGGGTTCTCTCCTACGAGCAGTACTTC.

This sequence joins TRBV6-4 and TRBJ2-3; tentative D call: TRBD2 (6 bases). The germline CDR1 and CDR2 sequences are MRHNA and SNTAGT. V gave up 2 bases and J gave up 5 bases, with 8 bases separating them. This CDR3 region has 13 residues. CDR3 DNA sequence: TGTGCCAGCAGTGACGTCGGGGGAGATACGCAGTATTTT. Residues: CASSDVGGDTQYF.

CDR3 protein: CASSQPAGGLNEQYF. In DNA form, the CDR3 reads TGTGCCAGCAGCCAACCCGCAGGGGGCCTAAACGAGCAGTACTTC. The chain couples TRBV5-6 to TRBJ2-7; 8 bases agree with TRBD1. CDR1 is SGHDT, CDR2 YYEEEE, per germline. Unmatched junction bases numbered 11, after V lost 4 bases and J lost 5 bases. The CDR3 covers 15 residues.

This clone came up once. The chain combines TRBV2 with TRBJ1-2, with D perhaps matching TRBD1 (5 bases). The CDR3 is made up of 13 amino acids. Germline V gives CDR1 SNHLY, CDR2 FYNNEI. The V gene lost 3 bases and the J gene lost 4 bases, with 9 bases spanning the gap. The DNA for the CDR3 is TGTGCCAGCAGTGATGCGGGGCCCTATGGCTACACCTTC. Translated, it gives CASSDAGPYGYTF.

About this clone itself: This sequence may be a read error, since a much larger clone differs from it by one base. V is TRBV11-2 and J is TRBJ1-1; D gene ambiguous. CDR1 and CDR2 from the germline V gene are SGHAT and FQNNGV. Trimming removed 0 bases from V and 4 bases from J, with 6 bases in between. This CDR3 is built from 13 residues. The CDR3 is CASSLEGGTEAFF. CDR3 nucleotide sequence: TGTGCCAGCAGCTTAGAAGGAGGCACTGAAGCTTTCTTT.

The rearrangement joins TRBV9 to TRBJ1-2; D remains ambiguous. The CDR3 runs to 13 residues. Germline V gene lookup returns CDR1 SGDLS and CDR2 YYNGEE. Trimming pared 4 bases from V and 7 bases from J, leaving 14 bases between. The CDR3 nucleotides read TGTGCCAGCAGCCTCCGAGAGCTTGGTGGCTACACCTTC. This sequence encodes CASSLRELGGYTF. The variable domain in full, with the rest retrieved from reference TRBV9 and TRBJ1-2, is DSGVTQTPKHLITATGQRVTLRCSPRSGDLSVYWYQQSLDQGLQFLIQYYNGEERAKGNILERFSAQQFPDLHSELNLSSLELGDSALYFCASSLRELGGYTFGSGTRLTVV.

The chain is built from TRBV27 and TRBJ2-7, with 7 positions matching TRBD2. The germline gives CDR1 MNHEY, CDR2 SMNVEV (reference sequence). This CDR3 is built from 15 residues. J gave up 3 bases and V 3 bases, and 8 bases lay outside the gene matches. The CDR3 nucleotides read TGTGCCAGCAGTTTTCGGCTAGCGGACTACTACGAGCAGTACTTC. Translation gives CASSFRLADYYEQYF.

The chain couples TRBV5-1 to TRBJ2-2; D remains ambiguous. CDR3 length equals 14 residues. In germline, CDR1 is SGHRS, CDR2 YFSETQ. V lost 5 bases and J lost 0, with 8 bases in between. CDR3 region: CASRPNTNTGELFF. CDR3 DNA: TGCGCCAGCAGGCCCAACACGAACACCGGGGAGCTGTTTTTT.

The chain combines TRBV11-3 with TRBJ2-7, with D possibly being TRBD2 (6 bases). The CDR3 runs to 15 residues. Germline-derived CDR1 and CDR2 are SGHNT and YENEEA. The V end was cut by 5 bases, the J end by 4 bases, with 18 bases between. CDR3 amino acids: CASSPIPSVRYEQYF. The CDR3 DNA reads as TGTGCCAGCAGCCCCATCCCTAGCGTTCGATACGAGCAGTACTTC.

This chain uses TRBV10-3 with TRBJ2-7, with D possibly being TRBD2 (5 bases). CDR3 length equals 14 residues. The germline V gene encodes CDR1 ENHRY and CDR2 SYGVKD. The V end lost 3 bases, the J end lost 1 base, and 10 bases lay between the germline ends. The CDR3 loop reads CAISDPGFSYEQYF. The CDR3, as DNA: TGTGCCATCAGTGACCCGGGATTTTCCTACGAGCAGTACTTC.